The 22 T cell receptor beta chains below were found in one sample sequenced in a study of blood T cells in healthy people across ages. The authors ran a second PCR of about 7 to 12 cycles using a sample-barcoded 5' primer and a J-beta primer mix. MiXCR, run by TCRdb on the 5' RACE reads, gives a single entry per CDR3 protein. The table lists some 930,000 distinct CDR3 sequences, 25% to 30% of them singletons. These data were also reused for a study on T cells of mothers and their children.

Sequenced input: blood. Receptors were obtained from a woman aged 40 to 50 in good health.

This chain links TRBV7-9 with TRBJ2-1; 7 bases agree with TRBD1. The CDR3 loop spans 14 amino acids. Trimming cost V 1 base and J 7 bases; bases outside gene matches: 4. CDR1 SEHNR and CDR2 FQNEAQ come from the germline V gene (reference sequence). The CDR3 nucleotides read TGTGCCAGCAGCTTAGAAGGGACAGCTAATGAGCAGTTCTTC. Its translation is CASSLEGTANEQFF.

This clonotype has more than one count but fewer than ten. The CDR3 loop is CASSFDSGRGNGYTF. CDR3 bases: TGTGCCAGCAGTTTCGATTCGGGAAGGGGGAATGGCTACACCTTC. The chain couples TRBV12-3 or TRBV12-4 to TRBJ1-2; D is possibly TRBD1 (6 bases). With 3 bases removed from V and 6 bases from J, the gap between germline ends came to 17 bases. This CDR3 contains 15 residues.

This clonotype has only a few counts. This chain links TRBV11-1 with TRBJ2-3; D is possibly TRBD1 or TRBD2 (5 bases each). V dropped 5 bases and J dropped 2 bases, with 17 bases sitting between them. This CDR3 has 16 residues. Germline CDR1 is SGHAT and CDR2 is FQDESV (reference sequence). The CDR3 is CASSGLRDAYTDTQYF. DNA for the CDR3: TGTGCCAGCAGCGGTTTACGGGACGCCTACACAGATACGCAGTATTTT.

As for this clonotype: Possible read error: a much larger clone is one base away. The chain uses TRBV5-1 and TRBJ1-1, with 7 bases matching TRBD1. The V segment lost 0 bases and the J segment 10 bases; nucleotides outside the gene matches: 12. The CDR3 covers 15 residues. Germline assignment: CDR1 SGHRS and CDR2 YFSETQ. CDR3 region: CASSLAGTERSRAFF. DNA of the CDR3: TGCGCCAGCAGCTTGGCCGGGACAGAAAGAAGTAGAGCTTTCTTT.

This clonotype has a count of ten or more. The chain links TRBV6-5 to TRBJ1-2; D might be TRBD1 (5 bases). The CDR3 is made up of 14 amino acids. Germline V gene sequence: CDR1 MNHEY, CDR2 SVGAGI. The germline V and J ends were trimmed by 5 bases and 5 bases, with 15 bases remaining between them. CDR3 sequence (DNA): TGTGCCAGCAGTCGGGGCAGGGAGGGGTATGGCTACACCTTC. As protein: CASSRGREGYGYTF.

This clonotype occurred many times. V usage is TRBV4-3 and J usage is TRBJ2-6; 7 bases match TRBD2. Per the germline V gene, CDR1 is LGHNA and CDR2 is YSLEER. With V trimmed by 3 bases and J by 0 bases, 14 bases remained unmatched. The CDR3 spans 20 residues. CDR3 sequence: CASSHLMRGSGPSGANVLTF. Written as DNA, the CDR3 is TGCGCCAGCAGCCACCTTATGCGGGGGTCCGGACCCTCTGGGGCCAACGTCCTGACTTTC.

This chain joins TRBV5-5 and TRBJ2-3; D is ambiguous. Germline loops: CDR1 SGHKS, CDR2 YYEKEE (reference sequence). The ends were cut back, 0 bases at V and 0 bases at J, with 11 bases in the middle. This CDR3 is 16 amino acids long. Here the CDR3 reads CASSLDLPSSTDTQYF. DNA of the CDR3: TGTGCCAGCAGCTTGGACCTTCCCTCTAGCACAGATACGCAGTATTTT.

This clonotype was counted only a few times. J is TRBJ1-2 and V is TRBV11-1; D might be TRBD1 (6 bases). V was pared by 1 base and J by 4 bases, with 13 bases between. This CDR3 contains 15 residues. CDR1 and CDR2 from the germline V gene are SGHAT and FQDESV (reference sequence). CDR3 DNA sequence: TGTGCCAGCAGCTTAGAAAAAGGGGGAAGCTATGGCTACACCTTC. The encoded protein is CASSLEKGGSYGYTF.

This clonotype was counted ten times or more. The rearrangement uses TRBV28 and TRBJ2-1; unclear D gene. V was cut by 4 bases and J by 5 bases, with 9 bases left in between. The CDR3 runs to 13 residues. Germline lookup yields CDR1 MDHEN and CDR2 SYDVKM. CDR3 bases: TGTGCCAGCAGTTCTATCGAGAACAATGAGCAGTTCTTC. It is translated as CASSSIENNEQFF.

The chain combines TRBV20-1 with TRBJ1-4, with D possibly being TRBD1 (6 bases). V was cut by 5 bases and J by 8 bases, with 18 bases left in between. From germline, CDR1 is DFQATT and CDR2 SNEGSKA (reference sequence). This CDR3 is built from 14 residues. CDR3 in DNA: TGCAGTGCTCTCCCGGGAGGGGGAGACGAAAAACTGTTTTTT. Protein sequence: CSALPGGGDEKLFF.

This chain's CDR3 is CSVAARLAGNEQFF. CDR3 DNA: TGCAGCGTTGCGGCCCGGTTAGCGGGAAATGAGCAGTTCTTC. The chain recombines TRBV29-1 with TRBJ2-1, with TRBD2 identical over 8 bases. V dropped 4 bases and J dropped 7; count of bases not matched to a gene: 9. The CDR3 runs 14 residues. In germline, CDR1 is SQVTM, CDR2 ANQGSEA.

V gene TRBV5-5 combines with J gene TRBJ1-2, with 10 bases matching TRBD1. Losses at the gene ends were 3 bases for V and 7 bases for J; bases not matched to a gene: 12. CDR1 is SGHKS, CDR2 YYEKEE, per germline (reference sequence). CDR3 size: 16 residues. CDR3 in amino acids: CASSSVPGQGRSGYTF. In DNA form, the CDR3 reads TGTGCCAGCAGCTCCGTCCCGGGACAGGGGCGGAGTGGCTACACCTTC.

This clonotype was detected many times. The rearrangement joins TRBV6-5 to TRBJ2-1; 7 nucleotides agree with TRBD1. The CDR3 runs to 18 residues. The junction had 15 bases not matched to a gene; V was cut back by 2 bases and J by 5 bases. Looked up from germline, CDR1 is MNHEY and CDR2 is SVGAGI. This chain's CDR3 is CASSYNQRVWDRNNEQFF. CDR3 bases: TGTGCCAGCAGTTACAACCAGAGGGTGTGGGACAGAAACAATGAGCAGTTCTTC.

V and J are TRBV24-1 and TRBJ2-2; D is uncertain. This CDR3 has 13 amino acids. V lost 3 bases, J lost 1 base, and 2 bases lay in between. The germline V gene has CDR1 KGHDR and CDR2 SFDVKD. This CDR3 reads CATSDQNTGELFF. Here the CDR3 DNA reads TGTGCCACCAGTGATCAGAACACCGGGGAGCTGTTTTTT.

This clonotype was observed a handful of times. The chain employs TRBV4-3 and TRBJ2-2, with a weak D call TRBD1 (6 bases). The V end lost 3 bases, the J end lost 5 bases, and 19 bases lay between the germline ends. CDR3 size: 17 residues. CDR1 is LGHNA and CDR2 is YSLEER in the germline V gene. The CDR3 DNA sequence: TGCGCCAGCAGCCAGACGGCGTGGGGGCTGGGGACCGGGGAGCTGTTTTTT. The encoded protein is CASSQTAWGLGTGELFF.

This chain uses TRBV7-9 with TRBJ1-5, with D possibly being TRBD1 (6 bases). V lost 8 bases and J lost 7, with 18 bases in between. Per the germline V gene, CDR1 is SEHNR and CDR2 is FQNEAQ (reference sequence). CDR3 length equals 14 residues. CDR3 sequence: CASGGGGGRQPQHF. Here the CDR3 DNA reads TGTGCCAGCGGTGGAGGGGGGGGGAGGCAGCCCCAGCATTTT.

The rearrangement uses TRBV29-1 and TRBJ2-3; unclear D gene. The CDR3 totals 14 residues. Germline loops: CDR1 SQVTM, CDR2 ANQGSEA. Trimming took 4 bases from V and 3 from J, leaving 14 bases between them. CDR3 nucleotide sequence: TGCAGCGTTGTGGCAGGATTCGAGACAGATACGCAGTATTTT. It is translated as CSVVAGFETDTQYF.

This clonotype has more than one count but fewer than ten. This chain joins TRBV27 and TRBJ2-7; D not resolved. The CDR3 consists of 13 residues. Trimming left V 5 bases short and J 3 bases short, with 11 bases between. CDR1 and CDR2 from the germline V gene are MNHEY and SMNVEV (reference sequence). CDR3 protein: CASSKLDHYEQYF. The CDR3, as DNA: TGTGCCAGCAGTAAACTGGACCACTACGAGCAGTACTTC.

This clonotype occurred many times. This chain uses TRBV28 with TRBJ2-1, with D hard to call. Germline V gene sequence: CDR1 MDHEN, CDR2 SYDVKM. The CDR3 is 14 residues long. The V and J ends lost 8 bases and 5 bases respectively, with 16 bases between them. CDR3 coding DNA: TGTGCCAGCCTCCTCCTAGTAGGGAACAATGAGCAGTTCTTC. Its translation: CASLLLVGNNEQFF.

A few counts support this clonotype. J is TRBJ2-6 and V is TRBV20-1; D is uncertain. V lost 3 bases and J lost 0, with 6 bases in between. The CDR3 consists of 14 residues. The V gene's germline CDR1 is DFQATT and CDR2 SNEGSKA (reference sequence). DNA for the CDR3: TGCAGTGCTAGCGACACCTCTGGGGCCAACGTCCTGACTTTC. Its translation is CSASDTSGANVLTF.

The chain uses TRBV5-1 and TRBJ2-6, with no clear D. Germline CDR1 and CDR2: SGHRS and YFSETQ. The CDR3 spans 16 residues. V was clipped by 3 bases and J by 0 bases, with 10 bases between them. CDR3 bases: TGCGCCAGCAGCTCATTCCAGGACTCTGGGGCCAACGTCCTGACTTTC. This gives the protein CASSSFQDSGANVLTF.

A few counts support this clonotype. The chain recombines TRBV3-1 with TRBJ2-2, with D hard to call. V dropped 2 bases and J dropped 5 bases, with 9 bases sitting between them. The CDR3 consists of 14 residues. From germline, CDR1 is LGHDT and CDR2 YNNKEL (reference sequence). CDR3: CASSQLLETGELFF. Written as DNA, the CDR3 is TGTGCCAGCAGCCAACTGCTGGAAACCGGGGAGCTGTTTTTT.